Below, 32 T cell receptor beta chains from the same sample are listed, as sequenced in a study of T cell repertoires in cytomegalovirus infection. TCRdb processed the reads anew with MiXCR; each CDR3 protein has one entry. The table has around 34,000 distinct CDR3 sequences, just over 50% seen once. No cognate antigen is known for these TCRs. Sample: CD8+ T cells from cultured PBMCs, taken from culture after CMV antigen stimulation. The receptors were gathered from a human donor in good health (CMV status not recorded). Some clones in this sample may be carry-over from other donors' samples.

The chain carries TRBV12-3 or TRBV12-4 and TRBJ2-1; 7 nucleotides match TRBD1. The CDR3 runs 13 residues. Losses at the gene ends were 3 bases for V and 6 bases for J; bases not matched to a gene: 2. Here the CDR3 reads CASSLRQGNEQFF. In DNA form, the CDR3 reads TGTGCCAGCAGTTTGAGACAGGGCAATGAGCAGTTCTTC.

Points on this clonotype: An end of the junction differs from the germline gene, which may be a read error. The chain combines TRBV7-6 with TRBJ2-3, with 7 bases aligning to TRBD2. This CDR3 spans 15 amino acids. Germline V gene sequence: CDR1 SGHVS, CDR2 FNYEAQ. CDR3 nucleotide sequence: TGTGCTAGCAGCGCAGGCGGGAGAGGAACCGATACGCAGTATTTT. Its protein product is CASSAGGRGTDTQYF.

The V gene is TRBV7-4, the J gene TRBJ2-5, with D possibly TRBD2 on 5 matching bases. CDR1 and CDR2 (germline): SGHVT, SQSDAQ. V lost 5 bases, J lost 5 bases, and 18 bases lay in between. The CDR3 has 15 residues. CDR3 sequence (DNA): TGTGCCAGCAGCCCCCCCCTTACTAGGATGGAGACCCAGTACTTC. Amino acids: CASSPPLTRMETQYF.

Concerning this clonotype: One end of the junction varies from germline; a read error may be responsible. The V gene is TRBV7-2, the J gene TRBJ2-7; D gene unclear. The CDR3 is 13 amino acids. Germline CDR1 and CDR2: SGHTA and FQGNSA. CDR3 sequence (DNA): TGTGCCAGCAGCTTAGGTTACGCGACCGAGGCCAGGTTC. This gives the protein CASSLGYATEARF.

The chain couples TRBV27 to TRBJ1-1, with 8 nucleotides matching TRBD1. CDR3 length equals 16 residues. Germline CDR1 and CDR2: MNHEY and SMNVEV (reference sequence). The junction had 8 bases not matched to a gene; V was cut back by 2 bases and J by 3 bases. The DNA for the CDR3 is TGTGCCAGCAGTTTAATTCACAGGGGGTTCCACACTGAAGCTTTCTTT. It is translated as CASSLIHRGFHTEAFF.

V gene TRBV11-2 combines with J gene TRBJ2-5; D ambiguous. This CDR3 comprises 14 residues. V was cut by 1 base and J by 0 bases, with 6 bases left in between. From germline, CDR1 is SGHAT and CDR2 FQNNGV. The chain's CDR3 is CASSLAPHQETQYF. CDR3 sequence (DNA): TGTGCCAGCAGCTTAGCTCCGCACCAAGAGACCCAGTACTTC.

This clonotype was counted between two and nine times. This sequence joins TRBV7-4 and TRBJ1-5, with D unclear. Germline assignment: CDR1 SGHVT and CDR2 SQSDAQ. This CDR3 spans 12 amino acids. Deletions cut 6 bases from V and 3 bases from J, with 6 bases between. DNA of the CDR3: TGTGCCAGCAGTCTTCCCAATCAGCCCCAGCATTTT. Protein sequence: CASSLPNQPQHF. Complete variable domain (other parts from reference TRBV7-4 and TRBJ1-5): GAGVSQSPRYKVAKRGRDVALRCDSISGHVTLYWYRQTLGQGSEVLTYSQSDAQRDKSGRPSGRFSAERPERSVSTLKIQRTEQGDSAVYLCASSLPNQPQHFGDGTRLSIL.

The V gene is TRBV27, the J gene TRBJ2-3, with 9 bases lining up with TRBD1. The germline V gene has CDR1 MNHEY and CDR2 SMNVEV (reference sequence). Trimming removed 4 bases from V and 2 bases from J; junction bases left unmatched: 4. This CDR3 region has 15 residues. CDR3 nucleotides: TGTGCCAGCAGTTCTCGGGACAGGGCCACAGATACGCAGTATTTT. The encoded protein is CASSSRDRATDTQYF.

The chain is built from TRBV7-3 and TRBJ2-2; D is undetermined. Trimming took off 6 bases at V and 1 base at J, with 15 bases between the two ends. CDR3 size: 16 residues. Germline V gene sequence: CDR1 SGHTA, CDR2 FQGTGA. CDR3 loop: CASRRSRSGNTGELFF. In DNA form, the CDR3 reads TGTGCCAGCAGACGTTCGAGATCGGGGAACACCGGGGAGCTGTTTTTT.

The V gene is TRBV11-3, the J gene TRBJ2-1; the D is unclear. CDR3 length equals 15 residues. Trimming shortened V by 1 base and J by 8 bases, and 15 bases separated the two germline ends. CDR1 and CDR2 (germline): SGHNT, YENEEA. CDR3 sequence reads: CASSLASKGIDEQFF. The CDR3 coding sequence is TGTGCCAGCAGCTTAGCTTCCAAGGGAATCGATGAGCAGTTCTTC.

The chain employs TRBV12-3 or TRBV12-4 and TRBJ2-1; tentatively, D is TRBD2 (7 bases). The CDR3 length is 20 residues. Between the trimmed V and J ends, which lost 2 bases and 0 bases, there was a span of 23 bases. Here the CDR3 DNA reads TGTGCCAGCAGTTTAACCCTAGGGGGGGGAGGTGATTTCTCCTACAATGAGCAGTTCTTC. Protein sequence: CASSLTLGGGGDFSYNEQFF.

This clonotype was counted between two and nine times. V is TRBV7-9 and J is TRBJ1-6; D is unclear. Germline CDR1 SEHNR, CDR2 FQNEAQ (reference sequence). V lost 2 bases and J 8 bases, leaving 4 bases between the germline ends. This CDR3 has 12 amino acids. CDR3 sequence reads: CASSLTDSPLHF. CDR3 coding DNA: TGTGCCAGCAGCTTAACCGATTCACCCCTCCACTTT.

This chain uses TRBV6-1 with TRBJ2-1; D unclear. The CDR3 spans 13 residues. The germline V and J ends were trimmed by 1 base and 4 bases, with 5 bases remaining between them. Per germline, CDR1 MNHNS and CDR2 SASEGT. The CDR3 region is CASSEVSYNEQFF. CDR3 DNA sequence: TGTGCCAGCAGTGAAGTTAGTTACAATGAGCAGTTCTTC.

This clonotype was seen more than once but under ten times. The rearrangement uses TRBV27 and TRBJ1-2; the D gene is possibly TRBD1 (5 bases). The CDR3 loop spans 15 amino acids. V dropped 6 bases and J dropped 4 bases, with 18 bases sitting between them. CDR1 MNHEY and CDR2 SMNVEV come from the germline V gene (reference sequence). CDR3 sequence: CASSQGTAAVYGYTF. The CDR3 DNA sequence: TGTGCCAGCAGCCAAGGGACCGCTGCCGTCTATGGCTACACCTTC.

J is TRBJ2-1 and V is TRBV19; TRBD2 matches 8 bases. This CDR3 has 14 residues. Germline CDR1 LNHDA, CDR2 SQIVND (reference sequence). After removal of 7 bases from V and 5 bases from J, the junction contained 7 bases not matched to a gene. This CDR3 reads CASNWLAGNNEQFF. The CDR3, as DNA: TGTGCCAGTAATTGGTTAGCGGGAAACAATGAGCAGTTCTTC.

V is TRBV27 and J is TRBJ1-1, with 7 bases aligning to TRBD1. Germline V lookup: CDR1 MNHEY, CDR2 SMNVEV (reference sequence). V was clipped by 2 bases and J by 9 bases; unmatched bases: 6. This CDR3 is 13 amino acids long. The CDR3 nucleotides read TGTGCCAGCAGTTTACCCGGGACAGTGAAAGCTTTCTTT. Its protein product is CASSLPGTVKAFF.

The table lists this clonotype with a few counts. The V call is TRBV7-8, the J call TRBJ1-2, with 8 bases fitting TRBD1. Germline lookup yields CDR1 SGHVS and CDR2 FQNEAQ. The CDR3 is made up of 17 amino acids. V lost 0 bases, J lost 5 bases, and 11 bases stayed unmatched. In DNA form, the CDR3 reads TGTGCCAGCAGCTTAGCAATGGGGGACAGGCCCCCGTATGGCTACACCTTC. Its translation is CASSLAMGDRPPYGYTF. Looking up the rest from reference TRBV7-8 and TRBJ1-2 gives the full variable domain: GAGVSQSPRYKVAKRGQDVALRCDPISGHVSLFWYQQALGQGPEFLTYFQNEAQLDKSGLPSDRFFAERPEGSVSTLKIQRTQQEDSAVYLCASSLAMGDRPPYGYTFGSGTRLTVV.

The chain uses TRBV6-8 and TRBJ1-1; tentatively, D is TRBD1 (5 bases). Germline lookup yields CDR1 MNHGY and CDR2 SAAAGT. Trimming removed 7 bases at V and 7 bases at J, with 19 bases between. The CDR3 sequence is 14 residues long. CDR3 protein: CASIKGRGQFEAFF. The CDR3 DNA reads as TGTGCCAGCATAAAGGGCCGGGGCCAGTTTGAAGCTTTCTTT.

This clonotype has just a few counts. The chain is built from TRBV7-6 and TRBJ1-1; D is perhaps TRBD1 (5 bases). Germline V gives CDR1 SGHVS, CDR2 FNYEAQ. V was pared by 1 base and J by 3 bases, with 12 bases between. This CDR3 is built from 15 residues. CDR3 residues: CASSLDPGLDTEAFF. The CDR3 DNA is TGTGCCAGCAGCTTAGATCCGGGGCTGGACACTGAAGCTTTCTTT.

The rearrangement joins TRBV28 to TRBJ2-1; no clear D gene. This CDR3 region has 15 residues. The ends were cut back, 10 bases at V and 0 bases at J, with 16 bases in the middle. Germline CDR1 and CDR2: MDHEN and SYDVKM. CDR3 sequence reads: CATTKGLSSYNEQFF. In DNA form, the CDR3 reads TGTGCCACCACGAAGGGTCTAAGCTCCTACAATGAGCAGTTCTTC.

The V and J genes are TRBV4-1 and TRBJ2-1; D possibly corresponds to TRBD2 (6 bases). CDR3 size: 15 residues. CDR1 is MGHRA and CDR2 is YSYEKL in the germline V gene. The V end was cut by 1 base, the J end by 6 bases, with 13 bases between. CDR3 bases: TGCGCCAGCAGCCAAGGTCGCCGGGACTTCAATGAGCAGTTCTTC. Amino acids: CASSQGRRDFNEQFF.

This clonotype came up once. J is TRBJ2-1 and V is TRBV4-1; D may be TRBD2 (6 bases). CDR3 length: 14 residues. The V gene's germline CDR1 is MGHRA and CDR2 YSYEKL. The ends were cut back, 0 bases at V and 12 bases at J, with 15 bases in the middle. In DNA, the CDR3 is TGCGCCAGCAGCCAAGAAGGGACTTCGGGTTTGCAGTTCTTC. Its translation is CASSQEGTSGLQFF.

This clonotype was seen a handful of times. The CDR3 is CASSTSRGTDTQYF. In nucleotides, the CDR3 is TGTGCCAGCAGCACCAGCAGGGGAACAGATACGCAGTATTTT. The J gene is TRBJ2-3, the V gene TRBV11-2; D might be TRBD1 (6 bases). Between the trimmed V and J ends, which lost 5 bases and 3 bases, there was a span of 12 bases. Germline values: CDR1 SGHAT, CDR2 FQNNGV. This CDR3 region has 14 residues.

The J gene is TRBJ2-7, the V gene TRBV25-1; 11 bases are shared with TRBD2. Germline V gene sequence: CDR1 MGHDK, CDR2 SYGVNS. J was trimmed by 6 bases and V by 6 bases; bases with no gene match: 7. The CDR3 has 14 residues. CDR3 residues: CASSPLAGASEQYF. The CDR3 region has the DNA TGTGCCAGCAGCCCACTAGCGGGGGCATCCGAGCAGTACTTC.

This clonotype was found a few times. This chain links TRBV12-3 or TRBV12-4 with TRBJ1-1; 8 bases match TRBD1. The J segment lost 7 bases and the V segment lost 5 bases, leaving 6 bases of the junction unmatched. The CDR3 consists of 13 residues. In DNA, the CDR3 is TGTGCCAGCAGTCAGGGGGCGGACGGTGAAGCTTTCTTT. Protein product: CASSQGADGEAFF.

CDR3 DNA sequence: TGTGCCAGCAGCCACTTACAGGGGGCTGGTACCTACGAGCAGTACTTC. Residues: CASSHLQGAGTYEQYF. V usage is TRBV7-6 and J usage is TRBJ2-7, with 9 bases matching TRBD1. The CDR3 runs 16 residues. CDR1 and CDR2 (germline): SGHVS, FNYEAQ. Unmatched junction bases numbered 10, after V lost 5 bases and J lost 2 bases.

This clonotype has more than one count but fewer than ten. The J gene is TRBJ2-1, the V gene TRBV7-4, with TRBD1 as a possible D gene (6 bases). CDR3 size: 13 residues. V shed 5 bases and J shed 14 bases, with 19 bases lying between them. Germline loops: CDR1 SGHVT, CDR2 SQSDAQ. In DNA, the CDR3 is TGTGCCAGCAGCCCCTCAGGGGACCCGGTGGAGTTCTTC. Its protein product is CASSPSGDPVEFF.

V and J are TRBV20-1 and TRBJ1-6; possibly TRBD1 for D (5 bases). This CDR3 is 17 amino acids long. Trimming removed 3 bases from V and 9 bases from J, with 24 bases in between. The germline CDR1 and CDR2 sequences are DFQATT and SNEGSKA (reference sequence). The CDR3 loop is CSARRRAGRQNFSPLHF. CDR3 sequence (DNA): TGCAGTGCTAGGCGTCGGGCGGGGCGACAGAACTTTTCACCCCTCCACTTT.

V gene TRBV29-1 combines with J gene TRBJ2-1; tentative D call: TRBD1 (5 bases). Trimming stripped 8 bases from V and 0 bases from J, with 11 bases between. The CDR3 is 13 residues long. Looked up from germline, CDR1 is SQVTM and CDR2 is ANQGSEA. The CDR3 nucleotides are TGCAGCTTCCAGGGTCCCTCCTACAATGAGCAGTTCTTC. Translating it yields CSFQGPSYNEQFF.

This chain links TRBV20-1 with TRBJ2-7; possibly TRBD2 for D (5 bases). The germline V gene has CDR1 DFQATT and CDR2 SNEGSKA (reference sequence). CDR3 size: 13 residues. V lost 2 bases, J lost 3 bases, and 11 bases lay in between. The DNA of the CDR3 is TGCAGTGCTAGAATCTCGGGAAACTACGAGCAGTACTTC. Translation gives CSARISGNYEQYF.

The genes are TRBV11-2 and TRBJ2-7, with 9 positions matching TRBD1. Germline lookup yields CDR1 SGHAT and CDR2 FQNNGV. This CDR3 region has 16 residues. The V and J ends lost 6 bases and 3 bases, in that order; junction bases with no gene match: 12. The CDR3 DNA reads TGTGCCAGCAGACCCACGGGACAGGGAACCCTCTACGAGCAGTACTTC. Its protein product is CASRPTGQGTLYEQYF.

There are a few counts of this clonotype. This chain connects TRBV7-6 to TRBJ2-5, with 14 bases matching TRBD2. The germline CDR1 and CDR2 sequences are SGHVS and FNYEAQ. This CDR3 comprises 17 residues. Trimming cost V 5 bases and J 2 bases; bases outside gene matches: 7. CDR3 residues: CASSLGTSGRGQETQYF. In nucleotides, the CDR3 is TGTGCCAGCAGCCTCGGGACTAGCGGGAGAGGGCAAGAGACCCAGTACTTC.